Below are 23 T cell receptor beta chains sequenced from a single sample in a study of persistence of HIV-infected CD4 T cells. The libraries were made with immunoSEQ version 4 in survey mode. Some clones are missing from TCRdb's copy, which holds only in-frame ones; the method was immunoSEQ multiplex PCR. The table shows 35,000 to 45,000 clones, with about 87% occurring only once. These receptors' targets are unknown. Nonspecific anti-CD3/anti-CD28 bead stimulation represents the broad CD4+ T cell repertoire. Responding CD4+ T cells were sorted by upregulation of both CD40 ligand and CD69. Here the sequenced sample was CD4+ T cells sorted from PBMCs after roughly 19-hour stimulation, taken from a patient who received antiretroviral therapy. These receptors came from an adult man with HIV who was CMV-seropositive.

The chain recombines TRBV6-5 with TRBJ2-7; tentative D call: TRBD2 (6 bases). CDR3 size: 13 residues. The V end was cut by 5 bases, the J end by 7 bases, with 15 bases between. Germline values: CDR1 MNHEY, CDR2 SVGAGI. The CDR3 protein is CASSLRGSREQYF. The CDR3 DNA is TGTGCCAGCAGTCTACGGGGGTCTAGGGAGCAGTACTTC.

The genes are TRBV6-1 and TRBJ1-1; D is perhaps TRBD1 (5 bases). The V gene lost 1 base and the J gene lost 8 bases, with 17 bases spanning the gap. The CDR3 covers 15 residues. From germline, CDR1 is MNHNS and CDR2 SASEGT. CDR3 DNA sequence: TGTGCCAGCAGTGAAGATCGGGGGTCCCGCCCCGAAGCTTTCTTT. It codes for CASSEDRGSRPEAFF.

The CDR3 sequence: CAITPGSYGYTF. The CDR3 DNA reads TGTGCCATCACCCCAGGGTCCTATGGCTACACCTTC. This sequence joins TRBV10-3 and TRBJ1-2, with D possibly TRBD1 on 5 matching bases. The CDR3 sequence is 12 residues long. Germline V CDR1 and CDR2: ENHRY, SYGVKD. V lost 7 bases and J 4 bases, leaving 10 bases between the germline ends.

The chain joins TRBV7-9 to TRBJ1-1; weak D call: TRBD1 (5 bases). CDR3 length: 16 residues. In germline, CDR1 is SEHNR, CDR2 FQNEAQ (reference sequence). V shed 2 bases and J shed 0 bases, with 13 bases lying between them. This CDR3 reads CASSLSGMGVNTEAFF. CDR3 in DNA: TGTGCCAGCAGCTTAAGTGGGATGGGGGTGAACACTGAAGCTTTCTTT.

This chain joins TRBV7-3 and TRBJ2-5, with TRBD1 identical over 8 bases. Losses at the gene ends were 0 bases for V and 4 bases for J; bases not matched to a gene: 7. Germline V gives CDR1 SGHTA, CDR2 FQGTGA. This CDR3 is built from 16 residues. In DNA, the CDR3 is TGTGCCAGCAGCTTAACAAAAAGCCAGGGGGCAGAGACCCAGTACTTC. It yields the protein CASSLTKSQGAETQYF.

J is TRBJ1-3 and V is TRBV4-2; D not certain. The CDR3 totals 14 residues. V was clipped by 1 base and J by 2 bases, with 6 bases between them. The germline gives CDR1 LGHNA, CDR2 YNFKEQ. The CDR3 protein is CASSQAGTGNTIYF. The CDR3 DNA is TGTGCCAGCAGCCAAGCGGGAACTGGAAACACCATATATTTT.

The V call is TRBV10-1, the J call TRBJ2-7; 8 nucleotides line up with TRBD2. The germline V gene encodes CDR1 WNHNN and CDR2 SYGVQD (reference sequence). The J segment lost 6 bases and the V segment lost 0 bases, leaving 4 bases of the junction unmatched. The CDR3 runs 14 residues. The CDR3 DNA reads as TGCGCCAGCAGTGAGTCCGGGGGGGCCCGCGAGCAGTACTTC. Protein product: CASSESGGAREQYF.

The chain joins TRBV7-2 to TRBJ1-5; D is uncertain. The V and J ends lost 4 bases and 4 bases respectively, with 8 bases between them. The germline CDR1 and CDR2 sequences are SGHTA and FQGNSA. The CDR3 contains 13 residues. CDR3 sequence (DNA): TGTGCCAGCAGCTCTAGGCGTAATCAGCCCCAGCATTTT. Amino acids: CASSSRRNQPQHF.

The CDR3 DNA reads TGTGCGAGTCGCGTCTCAGGGGGTAACACCGGGGAGCTGTTTTTT. It is translated as CASRVSGGNTGELFF. This sequence joins TRBV7-2 and TRBJ2-2; 7 nucleotides line up with TRBD1. Germline V gives CDR1 SGHTA, CDR2 FQGNSA. This CDR3 has 15 amino acids.

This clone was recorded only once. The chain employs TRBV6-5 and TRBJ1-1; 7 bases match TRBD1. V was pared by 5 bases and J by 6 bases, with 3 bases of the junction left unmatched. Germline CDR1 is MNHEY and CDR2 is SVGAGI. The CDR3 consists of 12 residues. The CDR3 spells CASSPDRAEAFF. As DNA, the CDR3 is TGTGCCAGCAGTCCTGACAGGGCTGAAGCTTTCTTT.

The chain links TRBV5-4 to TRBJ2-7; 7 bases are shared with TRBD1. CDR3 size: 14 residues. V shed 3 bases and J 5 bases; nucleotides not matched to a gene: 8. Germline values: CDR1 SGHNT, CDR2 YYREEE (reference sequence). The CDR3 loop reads CASSSQQGINEQYF. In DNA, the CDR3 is TGTGCCAGCAGCTCGCAACAGGGGATAAACGAGCAGTACTTC.

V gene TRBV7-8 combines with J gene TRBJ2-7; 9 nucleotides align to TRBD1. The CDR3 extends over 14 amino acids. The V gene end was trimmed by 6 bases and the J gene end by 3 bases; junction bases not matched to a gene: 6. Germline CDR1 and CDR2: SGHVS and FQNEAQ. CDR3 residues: CASSRDRVDYEQYF. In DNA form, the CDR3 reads TGTGCCAGCAGTCGGGACAGGGTAGACTACGAGCAGTACTTC.

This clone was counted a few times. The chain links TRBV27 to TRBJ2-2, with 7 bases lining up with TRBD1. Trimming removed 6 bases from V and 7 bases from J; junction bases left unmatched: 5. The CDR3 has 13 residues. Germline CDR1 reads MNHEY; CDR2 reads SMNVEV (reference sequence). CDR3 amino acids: CASRVQGFGELFF. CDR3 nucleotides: TGTGCCAGCAGGGTACAGGGGTTCGGGGAGCTGTTTTTT.

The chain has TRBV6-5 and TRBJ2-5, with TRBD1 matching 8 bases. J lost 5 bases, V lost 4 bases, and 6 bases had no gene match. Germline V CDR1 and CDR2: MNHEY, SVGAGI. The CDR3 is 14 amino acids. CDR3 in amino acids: CASSLDRVAETQYF. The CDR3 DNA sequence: TGTGCCAGCAGTTTGGACAGGGTCGCGGAGACCCAGTACTTC.

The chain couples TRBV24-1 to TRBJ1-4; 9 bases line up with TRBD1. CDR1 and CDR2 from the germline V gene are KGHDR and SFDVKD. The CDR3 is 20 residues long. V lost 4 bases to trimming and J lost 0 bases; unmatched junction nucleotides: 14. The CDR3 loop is CATSDPGQGPVFATNEKLFF. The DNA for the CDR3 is TGTGCCACCAGTGACCCCGGACAGGGGCCTGTCTTTGCAACTAATGAAAAACTGTTTTTT.

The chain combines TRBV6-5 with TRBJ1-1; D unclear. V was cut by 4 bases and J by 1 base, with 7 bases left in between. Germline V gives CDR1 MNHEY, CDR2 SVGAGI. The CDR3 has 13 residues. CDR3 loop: CASSSQKNTEAFF. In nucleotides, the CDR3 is TGTGCCAGCAGTTCCCAAAAGAACACTGAAGCTTTCTTT.

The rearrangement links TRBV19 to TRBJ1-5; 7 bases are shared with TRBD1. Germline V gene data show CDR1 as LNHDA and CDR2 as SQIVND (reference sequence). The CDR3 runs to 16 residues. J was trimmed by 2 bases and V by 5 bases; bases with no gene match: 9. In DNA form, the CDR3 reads TGTGCCAGTAGTTCTCTAGGGGGGACAGGCAATCAGCCCCAGCATTTT. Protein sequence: CASSSLGGTGNQPQHF.

The CDR3 is CASSPLGQFLNSPLHF. CDR3 bases: TGTGCCAGCAGCCCCCTGGGACAGTTCCTTAATTCACCCCTCCACTTT. The rearrangement joins TRBV25-1 to TRBJ1-6, with 7 bases fitting TRBD1. The V gene end was trimmed by 6 bases and the J gene end by 6 bases; junction bases not matched to a gene: 11. From germline, CDR1 is MGHDK and CDR2 SYGVNS. This CDR3 has 16 residues.

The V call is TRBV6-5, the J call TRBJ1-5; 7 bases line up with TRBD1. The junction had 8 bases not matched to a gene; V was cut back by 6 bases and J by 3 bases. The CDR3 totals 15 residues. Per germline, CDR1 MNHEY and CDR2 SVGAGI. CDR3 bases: TGTGCCAGCAGACATGACAGGGACCCCAATCAGCCCCAGCATTTT. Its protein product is CASRHDRDPNQPQHF.

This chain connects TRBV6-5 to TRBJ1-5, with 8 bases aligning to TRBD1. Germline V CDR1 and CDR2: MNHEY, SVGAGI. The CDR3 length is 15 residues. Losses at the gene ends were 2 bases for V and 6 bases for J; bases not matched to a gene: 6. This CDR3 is CASSYTGGAGQPQHF. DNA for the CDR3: TGTGCCAGCAGTTACACAGGGGGAGCGGGTCAGCCCCAGCATTTT.

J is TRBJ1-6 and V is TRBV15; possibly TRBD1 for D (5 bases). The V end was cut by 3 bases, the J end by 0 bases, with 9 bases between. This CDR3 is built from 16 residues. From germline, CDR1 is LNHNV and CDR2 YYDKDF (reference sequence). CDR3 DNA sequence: TGTGCCACCAGCAGGGGGGGGGACTCCTATAATTCACCCCTCCACTTT. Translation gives CATSRGGDSYNSPLHF.

The DNA of the CDR3 is TGTGCCAGCAGCCCGCGCAGGGAGGGTAATCAGCCCCAGCATTTT. Translation: CASSPRREGNQPQHF. V and J are TRBV7-8 and TRBJ1-5; D is possibly TRBD1 (5 bases). The V gene's germline CDR1 is SGHVS and CDR2 FQNEAQ. V was trimmed by 5 bases and J by 4 bases, leaving 15 bases between them. The CDR3 is 15 amino acids.

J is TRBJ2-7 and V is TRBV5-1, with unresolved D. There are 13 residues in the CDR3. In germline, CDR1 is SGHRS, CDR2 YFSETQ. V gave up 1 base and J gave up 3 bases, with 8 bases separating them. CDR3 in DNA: TGCGCCAGCAGCTTGATGCAGTTCTACGAGCAGTACTTC. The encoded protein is CASSLMQFYEQYF. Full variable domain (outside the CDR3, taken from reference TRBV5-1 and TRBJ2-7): KAGVTQTPRYLIKTRGQQVTLSCSPISGHRSVSWYQQTPGQGLQFLFEYFSETQRNKGNFPGRFSGRQFSNSRSEMNVSTLELGDSALYLCASSLMQFYEQYFGPGTRLTVT.